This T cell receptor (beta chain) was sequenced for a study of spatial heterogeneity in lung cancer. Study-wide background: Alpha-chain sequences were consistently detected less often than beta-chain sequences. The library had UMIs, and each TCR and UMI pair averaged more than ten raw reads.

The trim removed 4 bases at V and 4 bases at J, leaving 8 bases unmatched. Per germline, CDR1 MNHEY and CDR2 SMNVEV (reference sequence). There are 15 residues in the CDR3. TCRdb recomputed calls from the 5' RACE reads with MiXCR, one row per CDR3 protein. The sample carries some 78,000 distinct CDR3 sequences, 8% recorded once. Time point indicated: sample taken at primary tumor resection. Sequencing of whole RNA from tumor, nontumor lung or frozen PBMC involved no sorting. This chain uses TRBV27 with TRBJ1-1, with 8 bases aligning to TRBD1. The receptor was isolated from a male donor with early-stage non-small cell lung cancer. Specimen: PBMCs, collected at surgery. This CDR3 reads CASSSPGQGITEAFF. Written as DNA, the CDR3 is TGTGCCAGCAGTTCACCCGGACAGGGTATCACTGAAGCTTTCTTT.